This is a list of T cell receptor beta chains from one sample in a study of response to subunit inactivated influenza vaccine. MiXCR, run by TCRdb on the RT-PCR reads, gives a single entry per CDR3 protein. The table has 610,000 or so distinct CDR3 sequences, 14% seen once. The specimen comprised PBMCs from blood, sampled 11 to 12 days after vaccination. Receptor source: a man between 50 and 59 years old who received an inactivated influenza vaccine. The CDR3 runs from the conserved cysteine through the conserved F or W. The D gene is left open where the match is weak. The size entry is marked missing in some rows and otherwise reads once, few, many or a size class.

NA | TRBJ2-1 | TRBV5-1 | NA | 14 | TGCGCCAGCAGCTTGAACACAGGCTCCAATGAGCAGTTCTTC | CASSLNTGSNEQFF
NA | TRBJ1-6 | TRBV3-1 | few | 13 | TGTGCCAGCAGCCGGGGGCGAAATTCACCCCTCCACTTT | CASSRGRNSPLHF
TRBD1 | TRBJ2-1 | TRBV3-1 | few | 13 | TGTGCCAGCAGCCACCAGGGGGCGAGTGAGCAGTTCTTC | CASSHQGASEQFF
NA | TRBJ2-7 | TRBV10-3 | NA | 14 | TGTGCCATCAGTGTGGGGGACAACTCCTACGAGCAGTACTTC | CAISVGDNSYEQYF
NA | TRBJ2-6 | TRBV7-2 | NA | 17 | TGTGCCAGCATTCTTGGTGGGCTGCACTCTGGGGCCAACGTCCTGACTTTC | CASILGGLHSGANVLTF
NA | TRBJ1-5 | TRBV4-2 | many | 15 | TGTGCCAGCAGCCAAGATCTACAGGGCTACCAGCCCCAGCATTTT | CASSQDLQGYQPQHF
NA | TRBJ2-7 | TRBV30 | NA | 14 | TGTGCCTGGAGTGTACCGGGAGCTTTCCCCGAGCAGTACTTC | CAWSVPGAFPEQYF
TRBD2 | TRBJ2-4 | TRBV19 | few | 14 | TGTGCCAGTAGTATATCCCCGGGGGGGAACATTCAGTACTTC | CASSISPGGNIQYF
TRBD1 | TRBJ2-2 | TRBV24-1 | few | 18 | TGTGCCACCAGTGATCCTCCGGGACAGGGGACCGACACCGGGGAGCTGTTTTTT | CATSDPPGQGTDTGELFF
NA | TRBJ2-7 | TRBV7-9 | NA | 16 | TGTGCCAGCAGCTTCAAGACCGGGGCACCCTCCTACGAGCAGTACTTC | CASSFKTGAPSYEQYF
NA | TRBJ2-1 | TRBV28 | NA | 14 | TGTGCCAGCAGACCTAGATGGCTCCACAATGAGCAGTTCTTC | CASRPRWLHNEQFF
NA | TRBJ2-6 | TRBV9 | NA | 16 | TGTGCCAGCAGCCCAACGAGGGGGGCTGGGGCCAACGTCCTGACTTTC | CASSPTRGAGANVLTF
TRBD2 | TRBJ2-3 | TRBV18 | NA | 19 | TGTGCCAGCTCACCCACAGCAAAACCCGCGACTAGCGGGAACAGCGCGCAGTATTTT | CASSPTAKPATSGNSAQYF
NA | TRBJ2-3 | TRBV11-2 | few | 17 | TGTGCCAGCAGCTTAGTTAGCGAGAGAGCCGGCACAGATACGCAGTATTTT | CASSLVSERAGTDTQYF
NA | TRBJ2-2 | TRBV30 | NA | 12 | TGTGCCCGAAGACTGCCCGGAGGGGAGCTGTTTTTT | CARRLPGGELFF
NA | TRBJ2-1 | TRBV12-3/TRBV12-4 | many | 14 | TGTGCCAGCAGTTTGAGGGGGAGCAACGGTGAGCAGTTCTTC | CASSLRGSNGEQFF
TRBD2 | TRBJ2-7 | TRBV19 | few | 15 | TGTGCCAGTAGTACCATAGCGGGAGCCTCCTACGAGCAGTACTTC | CASSTIAGASYEQYF
TRBD1 | TRBJ1-1 | TRBV10-2 | few | 13 | TGCGCCAGCACCTCGGACAGGGTTGGTGAAGCTTTCTTT | CASTSDRVGEAFF
TRBD1 | TRBJ2-7 | TRBV20-1 | few | 14 | TGCAGTGCTAGGTTACAGGGGTTCTCCTACGAGCAGTACTTC | CSARLQGFSYEQYF
NA | TRBJ2-1 | TRBV29-1 | NA | 15 | TGCAGCGTTGAACCGGTGGTGTGGGCCAACAATGAGCAGTTCTTC | CSVEPVVWANNEQFF
NA | TRBJ2-1 | TRBV4-3 | NA | 13 | TGCGCCAGCAGCCAAGAACAGTACAATGAGCAGTTCTTC | CASSQEQYNEQFF
NA | TRBJ2-7 | TRBV18 | NA | 15 | TGTGCCAGCTCACCAGAGATAGGAAGCTCCTACGAGCAGTACTTC | CASSPEIGSSYEQYF
NA | TRBJ1-1 | TRBV20-1 | NA | 17 | TGCAGTGCTAGAGATCGAGGTTTAGGGAACATGAACACTGAAGCTTTCTTT | CSARDRGLGNMNTEAFF
NA | TRBJ1-1 | TRBV2 | few | 13 | TGTGCCAGCAGTGAAGAACAGGAAAGTGAAGCTTTCTTT | CASSEEQESEAFF
NA | TRBJ1-6 | TRBV9 | NA | 14 | TGTGCCAGCAGCGCGACGAGGGGCAATTCACCCCTCCACTTT | CASSATRGNSPLHF
NA | TRBJ2-5 | TRBV20-1 | many | 13 | TGCAGTGCTAGAGGTCCGTACCAAGAGACCCAGTACTTC | CSARGPYQETQYF
NA | TRBJ2-1 | TRBV25-1 | NA | 13 | TGTGCCAGCAGTGAAATGAGAGGGAATGAGCAGTTCTTC | CASSEMRGNEQFF
NA | TRBJ2-3 | TRBV11-1 | NA | 15 | TGTGCCAGCAGCACAGGCTCCAACCTGGGGGTAACGCAGTATTTT | CASSTGSNLGVTQYF
TRBD1 | TRBJ2-6 | TRBV5-1 | NA | 17 | TGCGCCAGCAGCTTGGTGGGACAGGGCTCTGGGGCCAACGTCCTGACTTTC | CASSLVGQGSGANVLTF
NA | TRBJ1-2 | TRBV18 | few | 12 | TGTGCCAGCTCACCACGAGGGAGGGGCTACACCTTC | CASSPRGRGYTF
NA | TRBJ2-7 | TRBV3-1 | NA | 15 | TGTGCCAGCAGCCAAGCCCACGCGCCTGAATACGAGCAGTACTTC | CASSQAHAPEYEQYF
NA | TRBJ1-1 | TRBV12-3/TRBV12-4 | NA | 12 | TGTGCCAGCAGAACTGACAGCTATGAAGCTTTCTTT | CASRTDSYEAFF
NA | TRBJ2-1 | TRBV29-1 | NA | 12 | TGCAGCGTTGTCCGGGACAACAATGAGCAGTTCTTC | CSVVRDNNEQFF
NA | TRBJ1-5 | TRBV7-2 | NA | 12 | TGTGCCAGCACCGTCTCGAATCAGCCCCAGCATTTT | CASTVSNQPQHF
TRBD2 | TRBJ2-4 | TRBV18 | NA | 14 | TGTGCCAGCTCACCGGGACTAGCGGGAGACATTCAGTACTTC | CASSPGLAGDIQYF
TRBD2 | TRBJ2-1 | TRBV12-3/TRBV12-4 | few | 14 | TGTGCCAGCAGTTTAGAGCGGGGGGGCCATGAGCAGTTCTTC | CASSLERGGHEQFF
TRBD1 | TRBJ2-7 | TRBV29-1 | NA | 12 | TGCAGCGCGGGGTCGACAGGGAACGAGCAGTACTTC | CSAGSTGNEQYF
TRBD2 | TRBJ2-7 | TRBV4-3 | NA | 16 | TGCGCCAGCAGCCAAGAGCGGGGGGGAAGCTCCTACGAGCAGTACTTC | CASSQERGGSSYEQYF
NA | TRBJ1-1 | TRBV4-2 | few | 14 | TGTGCCAGCAGCCAATCTAGTACAAACACTGAAGCTTTCTTT | CASSQSSTNTEAFF
NA | TRBJ2-1 | TRBV20-1 | few | 15 | TGCAGTGCTAGAGCACCGGGAATCTCCTACAATGAGCAGTTCTTC | CSARAPGISYNEQFF
NA | TRBJ2-7 | TRBV12-3/TRBV12-4 | NA | 14 | TGTGCCAGTCAGTTTGGCTCGAGCTCCTACGAGCAGTACTTC | CASQFGSSSYEQYF
TRBD1 | TRBJ1-6 | TRBV5-1 | many | 15 | TGCGCCAGCAGCTTAGACAGGGGCTATAATTCACCCCTCCACTTT | CASSLDRGYNSPLHF
TRBD1 | TRBJ2-7 | TRBV18 | NA | 14 | TGTGCCAGCTCTTGGGGACAGGGGGACTACGAGCAGTACTTC | CASSWGQGDYEQYF
TRBD2 | TRBJ2-5 | TRBV11-3 | few | 16 | TGTGCCAGCAGCGTCGGGACTAGCGGGACCCAAGAGACCCAGTACTTC | CASSVGTSGTQETQYF
TRBD1 | TRBJ1-1 | TRBV7-9 | NA | 14 | TGTGCCAGCAGCTCTACAACAGGGGGCACTGAAGCTTTCTTT | CASSSTTGGTEAFF
NA | TRBJ2-2 | TRBV29-1 | NA | 15 | TGCAGCGGTATCCGGGGGCAACCGAACACCGGGGAGCTGTTTTTT | CSGIRGQPNTGELFF
NA | TRBJ1-6 | TRBV5-1 | many | 13 | TGCGCCAGCAGCGCGCAGGACAGTTCACCCCTCCACTTT | CASSAQDSSPLHF
NA | TRBJ2-7 | TRBV20-1 | few | 10 | TGCAGTTCCGGCCCTCTGGTCCAGTACTTC | CSSGPLVQYF
TRBD1 | TRBJ1-2 | TRBV24-1 | few | 17 | TGTGCCACCAGTGATCAGACGCTGGGACAGGGGTACTATGGCTACACCTTC | CATSDQTLGQGYYGYTF
NA | TRBJ2-7 | TRBV28 | NA | 14 | TGTGCCAGCACTTCGGGGGCGCGGACCTACGAGCAGTACTTC | CASTSGARTYEQYF
TRBD2 | TRBJ2-1 | TRBV10-3 | few | 19 | TGTGCCACACTTGATGGACTAGCGGGAACACCCAGCTCCTACAATGAGCAGTTCTTC | CATLDGLAGTPSSYNEQFF
TRBD1 | TRBJ2-1 | TRBV2 | NA | 14 | TGTGCCAGCAGTGCCCGACAGGGGGTCGTTGAGCAGTTCTTC | CASSARQGVVEQFF